This T cell receptor (beta chain) was identified in a study of T cells expressing NK-cell markers. TCRdb reprocessed the 5' RACE reads; each CDR3 protein has one entry and no DNA is given. The repertoire table contains 150,000 to 200,000 distinct CDR3 sequences. CDR1 is MNHEY and CDR2 is SMNVEV in the germline V gene (reference sequence). The CDR3 spans 13 residues. The sample comprised blood T cells: a sorted CD56 or NKG2C T cell subset, CD4+ or CD8+ T cells, or bulk PBMC T cells (not recorded which). The receptor was derived from a man aged 18 to 69 in good health. The chain couples TRBV27 to TRBJ2-7. The CDR3 spells CASSFSFQYEQYF.